Below are 28 T cell receptor beta chains sequenced from a single sample in a study of shared clonotypes between healthy human individuals. The table came from immunoSEQ multiplex PCR; TCRdb's copy has only in-frame clones and leaves some out. This table has just over 2,000,000 clones, 90% to 95% appearing once. Sequencing was done on a sample of naive CD4+ T cells sorted from blood. Subset denoted: CD45RA+ positively selected. The receptors originated from a man between 18 and 35 years old in good health.

This chain connects TRBV30 to TRBJ1-2; D possibly corresponds to TRBD1 (5 bases). CDR3 length equals 15 residues. Trimming removed 5 bases from V and 8 bases from J, with 24 bases in between. Germline values: CDR1 GTSNPN, CDR2 SVGIG (reference sequence). The DNA of the CDR3 is TGTGCCTGGGGGTCCCCCAAGGGACCCTCGCGCGGCTACACCTTC. It codes for CAWGSPKGPSRGYTF.

The chain has TRBV4-1 and TRBJ1-2, with D possibly matching TRBD1 (6 bases). Germline V gene lookup returns CDR1 MGHRA and CDR2 YSYEKL. The CDR3 length is 15 residues. Between the trimmed V and J ends, which lost 2 bases and 4 bases, there was a span of 14 bases. CDR3: CASSQNPGAFYGYTF. CDR3 bases: TGCGCCAGCAGCCAAAATCCGGGGGCATTCTATGGCTACACCTTC.

V is TRBV7-9 and J is TRBJ1-6; 7 nucleotides agree with TRBD1. Germline values: CDR1 SEHNR, CDR2 FQNEAQ (reference sequence). The length of the CDR3 is 14 residues. V gave up 5 bases and J gave up 7 bases; unmatched junction bases: 5. CDR3 nucleotides: TGTGCCAGCAGCGTACAGGGGAAGAATTCACCCCTCCACTTT. It encodes CASSVQGKNSPLHF.

This chain connects TRBV6-1 to TRBJ2-7, with 9 nucleotides matching TRBD1. Germline V gene lookup returns CDR1 MNHNS and CDR2 SASEGT. The trim removed 5 bases at V and 1 base at J, leaving 6 bases unmatched. This CDR3 is built from 15 residues. In DNA form, the CDR3 reads TGTGCCAGCAGTTTTGGGACAGGGTCGTCCTACGAGCAGTACTTC. It is translated as CASSFGTGSSYEQYF.

The chain carries TRBV28 and TRBJ1-1, with 8 bases fitting TRBD1. V dropped 7 bases and J dropped 1; count of bases not matched to a gene: 8. This CDR3 is built from 15 residues. Germline-derived CDR1 and CDR2 are MDHEN and SYDVKM. CDR3 DNA: TGTGCCAGCACCCCAGGGGGCGTGGGGAACACTGAAGCTTTCTTT. It codes for CASTPGGVGNTEAFF.

Concerning this clone itself: The sample holds other DNA sequences that translate to the same CDR3. J is TRBJ1-3 and V is TRBV30; unclear D gene. Deletions cut 1 base from V and 0 bases from J, with 4 bases between. Germline CDR1 and CDR2: GTSNPN and SVGIG (reference sequence). The CDR3 has 13 amino acids. The CDR3 DNA sequence: TGTGCCTGGAGTGCCTTCTCTGGAAACACCATATATTTT. Translation gives CAWSAFSGNTIYF.

The rearrangement joins TRBV7-2 to TRBJ2-7; tentatively, D is TRBD1 or TRBD2 (5 bases each). Trimming took 3 bases from V and 7 from J, leaving 16 bases between them. The CDR3 consists of 14 residues. Germline V lookup: CDR1 SGHTA, CDR2 FQGNSA. The CDR3 nucleotides are TGTGCCAGCAGCTTCACCGGGACCGGGTTAGAGCAGTACTTC. Its protein product is CASSFTGTGLEQYF.

This clone appeared once. The J gene is TRBJ2-7, the V gene TRBV19; no reliable D call. V lost 2 bases to trimming and J lost 2 bases, with 7 bases between them. CDR1 LNHDA and CDR2 SQIVND come from the germline V gene (reference sequence). The CDR3 loop spans 13 amino acids. This CDR3 is CASSIRFPYEQYF. CDR3 in DNA: TGTGCCAGTAGTATAAGATTTCCCTACGAGCAGTACTTC.

Remarks on this clone: At one of its ends the junction is not consistent with the germline gene, which may arise from a read error. This chain joins TRBV11-2 and TRBJ2-3; TRBD2 matches at 8 bases. This CDR3 has 17 amino acids. Per the germline V gene, CDR1 is SGHAT and CDR2 is FQNNGV. In DNA, the CDR3 is TGTGCCAGCAGCTTAGATGGAGCGGGGGCCAACACAGATGCGCAGTATTTT. It is translated as CASSLDGAGANTDAQYF. The full variable domain, with the rest looked up from reference TRBV11-2 and TRBJ2-3, is EAGVAQSPRYKIIEKRQSVAFWCNPISGHATLYWYQQILGQGPKLLIQFQNNGVVDDSQLPKDRFSAERLKGVDSTLKIQPAKLEDSAVYLCASSLDGAGANTDAQYFGPGTRLTVL.

The V and J genes are TRBV30 and TRBJ2-1, with TRBD2 as a possible D gene (5 bases). The CDR3 has 19 amino acids. Germline values: CDR1 GTSNPN, CDR2 SVGIG (reference sequence). Trimming stripped 0 bases from V and 0 bases from J, with 21 bases between. In nucleotides, the CDR3 is TGTGCCTGGAGTGTTGGACTTAGCTTTGGGGATTTCTCCTACAATGAGCAGTTCTTC. It codes for CAWSVGLSFGDFSYNEQFF.

This chain links TRBV7-2 with TRBJ1-2; tentatively, D is TRBD1 (5 bases). Germline V gene data show CDR1 as SGHTA and CDR2 as FQGNSA. Trimming shortened V by 3 bases and J by 2 bases, and 16 bases separated the two germline ends. The CDR3 runs 16 residues. CDR3 in DNA: TGTGCCAGCAGCTTTACTCCCCTGGGGGTCAACTATGGCTACACCTTC. Protein sequence: CASSFTPLGVNYGYTF.

J is TRBJ2-4 and V is TRBV19; a weak D match, TRBD1 (5 bases). The V end was cut by 1 base, the J end by 8 bases, with 6 bases between. Germline-derived CDR1 and CDR2 are LNHDA and SQIVND (reference sequence). This CDR3 has 12 amino acids. DNA for the CDR3: TGTGCCAGTAGTATAGCACAGGACATTCAGTACTTC. Translated: CASSIAQDIQYF.

The chain joins TRBV9 to TRBJ2-1; 9 bases agree with TRBD2. Germline lookup yields CDR1 SGDLS and CDR2 YYNGEE. Trimming cost V 3 bases and J 8 bases; bases outside gene matches: 9. This CDR3 spans 15 amino acids. This CDR3 is CASSESGTSLYEQFF. Written as DNA, the CDR3 is TGTGCCAGCAGCGAGTCCGGGACTAGCCTCTATGAGCAGTTCTTC.

The gene calls are TRBV5-4 and TRBJ2-5; 12 bases match TRBD2. In germline, CDR1 is SGHNT, CDR2 YYREEE (reference sequence). After removal of 2 bases from V and 2 bases from J, the junction contained 7 bases not matched to a gene. The CDR3 spans 17 residues. The CDR3 protein is CASSFGLAGFLQETQYF. Here the CDR3 DNA reads TGTGCCAGCAGCTTTGGACTAGCGGGGTTTCTACAAGAGACCCAGTACTTC. Combining the CDR3 with reference TRBV5-4 and TRBJ2-5 gives the whole variable domain ETGVTQSPTHLIKTRGQQVTLRCSSQSGHNTVSWYQQALGQGPQFIFQYYREEENGRGNFPPRFSGLQFPNYSSELNVNALELDDSALYLCASSFGLAGFLQETQYFGPGTRLLVL.

The CDR3 sequence is CASSLPGRENTGELFF. For the CDR3, the DNA is TGTGCCAGCAGCTTGCCCGGGAGGGAGAACACCGGGGAGCTGTTTTTT. The chain has TRBV5-5 and TRBJ2-2, with TRBD2 identical over 8 bases. This CDR3 is 16 amino acids long. Losses at the gene ends were 1 base for V and 1 base for J; bases not matched to a gene: 3. Per germline, CDR1 SGHKS and CDR2 YYEKEE (reference sequence). The entire variable domain, with the rest obtained from reference TRBV5-5 and TRBJ2-2, is as follows: DAGVTQSPTHLIKTRGQQVTLRCSPISGHKSVSWYQQVLGQGPQFIFQYYEKEERGRGNFPDRFSARQFPNYSSELNVNALLLGDSALYLCASSLPGRENTGELFFGEGSRLTVL.

The CDR3 coding sequence is TGTGCCAGCAGTACACCCACAGGGGCTGGTGGGGCCAACGTCCTGACTTTC. Amino acid sequence: CASSTPTGAGGANVLTF. The chain carries TRBV27 and TRBJ2-6, with 7 bases aligning to TRBD1. The CDR3 length is 17 residues. V shed 5 bases and J 3 bases; nucleotides not matched to a gene: 10. CDR1 and CDR2 from the germline V gene are MNHEY and SMNVEV (reference sequence).

This clone was detected only once. The sample contains more than one DNA sequence encoding this CDR3. In nucleotides, the CDR3 is TGTGCCTGGGGGGACAGGGGGGAGACCCAGTACTTC. Its translation is CAWGDRGETQYF. The chain links TRBV30 to TRBJ2-5; 11 nucleotides align to TRBD1. The CDR3 is made up of 12 amino acids. Germline V gene lookup returns CDR1 GTSNPN and CDR2 SVGIG (reference sequence). With 5 bases clipped from V and 5 bases from J, the junction kept 1 base outside the gene matches.

The chain has TRBV13 and TRBJ2-5; TRBD2 is a possible D gene (5 bases). The length of the CDR3 is 15 residues. Trimming left V 7 bases short and J 3 bases short, with 18 bases between. Germline V gene lookup returns CDR1 PRHDT and CDR2 FYEKMQ (reference sequence). In DNA, the CDR3 is TGTGCCAGCAACTTGGGAGCAAAGCCGAAAGAGACCCAGTACTTC. This translates into CASNLGAKPKETQYF.

The chain employs TRBV9 and TRBJ1-2; D gene ambiguous. This CDR3 spans 14 amino acids. V was clipped by 2 bases and J by 4 bases, with 12 bases between them. Germline CDR1 reads SGDLS; CDR2 reads YYNGEE. In DNA form, the CDR3 reads TGTGCCAGCAGCGTGGACCGGGCTGGCTATGGCTACACCTTC. Protein product: CASSVDRAGYGYTF. Filled out from reference TRBV9 and TRBJ1-2, the complete variable domain reads DSGVTQTPKHLITATGQRVTLRCSPRSGDLSVYWYQQSLDQGLQFLIQYYNGEERAKGNILERFSAQQFPDLHSELNLSSLELGDSALYFCASSVDRAGYGYTFGSGTRLTVV.

The V gene is TRBV7-2, the J gene TRBJ1-1; the D is unclear. The CDR3 sequence is 13 residues long. CDR1 SGHTA and CDR2 FQGNSA come from the germline V gene. The germline V and J ends were trimmed by 2 bases and 3 bases, with 7 bases remaining between them. The CDR3 sequence: CASSLTGYTEAFF. In DNA, the CDR3 is TGTGCCAGCAGCTTAACGGGGTACACTGAAGCTTTCTTT.

This sequence joins TRBV28 and TRBJ1-5; no firm D call. Germline V CDR1 and CDR2: MDHEN, SYDVKM. Trimming took off 9 bases at V and 7 bases at J, with 13 bases between the two ends. The CDR3 consists of 12 residues. Written as DNA, the CDR3 is TGTGCCAGTTGCGGGAGGGTGCAGCCCCAGCATTTT. The encoded protein is CASCGRVQPQHF.

This clone was seen once. Other DNA sequences in this specimen translate into the identical CDR3. The chain is built from TRBV5-1 and TRBJ2-5; D is unresolved. This CDR3 has 14 residues. Trimming shortened V by 0 bases and J by 2 bases, and 8 bases separated the two germline ends. CDR1 is SGHRS, CDR2 YFSETQ, per germline. As DNA, the CDR3 is TGCGCCAGCAGCTTGGTTGGTAAGCAAGAGACCCAGTACTTC. Amino acid sequence: CASSLVGKQETQYF.

The J gene is TRBJ2-1, the V gene TRBV10-3; 12 nucleotides align to TRBD1. The CDR3 sequence is 20 residues long. V lost 6 bases to trimming and J lost 6 bases; unmatched junction nucleotides: 21. CDR1 is ENHRY, CDR2 SYGVKD, per germline. CDR3 DNA sequence: TGTGCCATCAGGGGGACAGGGGGCGGGCTGGCTAGCGGGGCGGTCAATGAGCAGTTCTTC. Encoded protein: CAIRGTGGGLASGAVNEQFF.

The chain employs TRBV6-6 and TRBJ1-1; no firm D call. The ends were cut back, 6 bases at V and 7 bases at J, with 9 bases in the middle. Germline V gene sequence: CDR1 MNHNY, CDR2 SVGAGI (reference sequence). The CDR3 length is 11 residues. CDR3 DNA: TGTGCCAGCAGCGAGGGTCTTGAAGCTTTCTTT. It encodes CASSEGLEAFF.

Concerning this clone itself: Since a much larger clone is just one base distant, this may be a read error. The same CDR3 is also encoded by other DNA sequences in this sample. The chain recombines TRBV5-4 with TRBJ2-5; no definite D call. Deletions cut 2 bases from V and 5 bases from J, with 4 bases between. The CDR3 sequence is 11 residues long. CDR1 and CDR2 (germline): SGHNT, YYREEE (reference sequence). CDR3 amino acids: CASSFEETQYF. The CDR3 DNA follows: TGTGCCAGCAGCTTCGAGGAGACCCAGTACTTC.

The genes are TRBV14 and TRBJ1-5; D possibly corresponds to TRBD1 (6 bases). Trimming pared 5 bases from V and 5 bases from J, leaving 10 bases between. This CDR3 is built from 13 residues. From germline, CDR1 is SGHDN and CDR2 FVKESK. The CDR3, as DNA: TGTGCCAGCAGCAAACGACAGGATCAGCCCCAGCATTTT. Residues: CASSKRQDQPQHF.

In regard to this clone: Other DNA sequences of this sample code for an identical CDR3. V is TRBV7-9 and J is TRBJ2-7, with D maybe TRBD2 (6 bases). Trimming left V 0 bases short and J 0 bases short, with 9 bases between. This CDR3 is 15 amino acids long. The germline CDR1 and CDR2 sequences are SEHNR and FQNEAQ (reference sequence). CDR3 protein: CASSLAGGSSYEQYF. CDR3 coding DNA: TGTGCCAGCAGCTTAGCGGGGGGTTCCTCCTACGAGCAGTACTTC.

The chain has TRBV28 and TRBJ1-5, with 7 bases aligning to TRBD1. The CDR3 totals 15 residues. CDR1 and CDR2 (germline): MDHEN, SYDVKM. The junction had 8 bases not matched to a gene; V was cut back by 4 bases and J by 5 bases. The CDR3 loop is CASSSGGGRYQPQHF. In DNA, the CDR3 is TGTGCCAGCAGTTCAGGGGGTGGGCGGTATCAGCCCCAGCATTTT.